This record looks at one T cell receptor beta chain sequence and its context. No antigen is known for it. This entry belongs to a study of T cell responses to AZD1222 COVID-19 vaccine. Findings of the study overall: Clonal diversity may have been underestimated, and the donors were mostly white British, with more females than males.

Trimming took 3 bases from V and 2 from J; bases not matched to a gene: 6. Per the germline V gene, CDR1 is SGHDT and CDR2 is YYEEEE. The CDR3 has 16 residues. Libraries were prepared by immunoSEQ multiplex PCR; TCRdb keeps only in-frame clonotypes and omits some of them. The data contain around 140,000 clones, 80% to 95% of them singletons. The sequence derives from an adult who received the AZD1222 COVID-19 vaccine. Specimen: peripheral blood, collected 28 days after the second AZD1222 dose. J is TRBJ2-2 and V is TRBV5-6; 8 nucleotides line up with TRBD1. CDR3 DNA sequence: TGTGCCAGCAGCTCTTGGACAGGGAGAAACACCGGGGAGCTGTTTTTT. Its translation is CASSSWTGRNTGELFF. The full variable domain, completed using reference TRBV5-6 and TRBJ2-2, is DAGVTQSPTHLIKTRGQQVTLRCSPKSGHDTVSWYQQALGQGPQFIFQYYEEEERQRGNFPDRFSGHQFPNYSSELNVNALLLGDSALYLCASSSWTGRNTGELFFGEGSRLTVL.